The clone carrying this T cell receptor (beta chain) was recorded only once. V was cut by 3 bases and J by 7 bases, with 20 bases left in between. This CDR3 is 16 amino acids long. The germline CDR1 and CDR2 sequences are SGHDT and YYEEEE. The repertoire was sequenced with immunoSEQ multiplex PCR; TCRdb's copy has only in-frame clones and lacks some. The sample yields about 380,000 clones, 95% seen once. This entry comes from a study of shared T cell receptors in the human thymus. The sequence was collected from a human donor. The sample comprised thymocytes. The chain is built from TRBV5-6 and TRBJ1-5; a weak D match, TRBD1 (6 bases). The DNA for the CDR3 is TGTGCCAGCAGCTCGCTGTTTCAGGGGATCCTCCAGCCCCAGCATTTT. Its translation: CASSSLFQGILQPQHF.